A single sample gave rise to the 32 T cell receptor beta chains below, sequenced in a study of blood T cells in healthy people across ages. Primed by a sample-barcoded 5' primer and a J-beta primer mix, a second PCR proceeded for 7 to 11 cycles. TCRdb fed the 5' RACE reads into MiXCR, producing one record per CDR3 protein. The data show nearly 1 million distinct CDR3 sequences, roughly half seen once. The sequenced sample consisted of blood. The receptors come from a woman in her sixties or seventies in good health.

This clonotype was observed at least ten times. V and J are TRBV20-1 and TRBJ2-1; D possibly uses TRBD1 or TRBD2 (5 bases each). The germline gives CDR1 DFQATT, CDR2 SNEGSKA (reference sequence). This CDR3 has 16 residues. The germline V and J ends were trimmed by 0 bases and 3 bases, with 15 bases remaining between them. The DNA of the CDR3 is TGCAGTGCTAGAGATCTATTTGGGGACCACTACAATGAGCAGTTCTTC. Its translation: CSARDLFGDHYNEQFF.

This chain joins TRBV10-3 and TRBJ1-6; the D gene is possibly TRBD1 (5 bases). This CDR3 is 15 amino acids long. The V end lost 4 bases, the J end lost 0 bases, and 7 bases lay between the germline ends. The germline V gene has CDR1 ENHRY and CDR2 SYGVKD. The CDR3 spells CAISVDSSYNSPLHF. The CDR3, as DNA: TGTGCCATCAGTGTTGACAGCTCCTATAATTCACCCCTCCACTTT.

This rearrangement joins TRBV12-3 or TRBV12-4 to TRBJ2-2; D is unresolved. This CDR3 has 13 amino acids. Trimming left V 3 bases short and J 5 bases short, with 7 bases between. This CDR3 is CASSLSRTGELFF. Written as DNA, the CDR3 is TGTGCCAGCAGTTTGAGCCGGACCGGGGAGCTGTTTTTT.

The rearrangement uses TRBV2 and TRBJ2-4; D is perhaps TRBD2 (6 bases). The CDR3 loop spans 15 amino acids. V gave up 4 bases and J gave up 14 bases, with 24 bases separating them. CDR1 SNHLY and CDR2 FYNNEI come from the germline V gene. This chain's CDR3 is CASSALLGGEDAEYF. The CDR3 region has the DNA TGTGCCAGCAGTGCCCTCCTAGGCGGGGAGGACGCAGAGTACTTC.

This clonotype was detected a few times. The chain combines TRBV29-1 with TRBJ2-5, with 9 bases lining up with TRBD2. Germline V gene data show CDR1 as SQVTM and CDR2 as ANQGSEA. The CDR3 contains 15 residues. The trim removed 0 bases at V and 0 bases at J, leaving 2 bases unmatched. CDR3 coding DNA: TGCAGCGTTGAAGATGGACTAGCGAACCAAGAGACCCAGTACTTC. This sequence encodes CSVEDGLANQETQYF.

This clonotype was seen a handful of times. The chain uses TRBV20-1 and TRBJ2-5; D possibly corresponds to TRBD2 (6 bases). Germline V gene data show CDR1 as DFQATT and CDR2 as SNEGSKA (reference sequence). This CDR3 has 14 residues. V was cut by 4 bases and J by 2 bases, with 14 bases left in between. The CDR3 coding sequence is TGCAGTGCTAATTCCGGGACTTTACAAGAGACCCAGTACTTC. Translation: CSANSGTLQETQYF.

The gene calls are TRBV4-1 and TRBJ1-5; 11 bases fit TRBD1. V gave up 4 bases and J gave up 3 bases; unmatched junction bases: 5. This CDR3 has 16 residues. Germline V gene data show CDR1 as MGHRA and CDR2 as YSYEKL. In DNA, the CDR3 is TGCGCCAGCAGCCCCCAGGACAGGGGGCACAATCAGCCCCAGCATTTT. It encodes CASSPQDRGHNQPQHF.

A word on this clonotype: One junction end disagrees with the germline gene, perhaps due to a read error. The rearrangement links TRBV12-3 or TRBV12-4 to TRBJ2-3; D is uncertain. The CDR3 consists of 12 residues. This CDR3 reads CASRVTGDAQYF. The CDR3 region has the DNA TGTGCCAGCAGAGTCACCGGAGATGCGCAGTATTTT.

The J gene is TRBJ1-1, the V gene TRBV12-3 or TRBV12-4, with D uncertain. This CDR3 region has 14 residues. Trimming shortened V by 4 bases and J by 2 bases, and 11 bases separated the two germline ends. CDR3 sequence: CASSWARFNTEAFF. Written as DNA, the CDR3 is TGTGCCAGCAGTTGGGCAAGGTTTAACACTGAAGCTTTCTTT.

This clonotype was found a few times. The genes are TRBV28 and TRBJ2-7; D call uncertain. This CDR3 contains 13 residues. Germline CDR1 MDHEN, CDR2 SYDVKM. Between the trimmed V and J ends, which lost 8 bases and 1 base, there was a span of 12 bases. Written as DNA, the CDR3 is TGTGCCAGCTCAGTTCCAATTTCCTACGAGCAGTACTTC. Its translation: CASSVPISYEQYF.

This sequence joins TRBV5-1 and TRBJ2-5; TRBD2 matches 8 bases. With the DNA end fitting TRBJ2-7 better, the J assignment may be wrong. There are 15 residues in the CDR3. Germline V lookup: CDR1 SGHRS, CDR2 YFSETQ. CDR3 residues: CASSMSGRPEYEQYF. The CDR3 DNA reads TGCGCCAGCAGTATGAGCGGGAGACCTGAGTACGAGCAGTACTTC.

V and J are TRBV27 and TRBJ2-3, with a possible D match to TRBD2 (5 bases). Per germline, CDR1 MNHEY and CDR2 SMNVEV (reference sequence). The CDR3 is 13 residues long. Trimming removed 7 bases at V and 5 bases at J, with 13 bases between. CDR3 residues: CASTQRAGDTQYF. The CDR3 DNA reads as TGTGCCAGCACCCAGAGGGCCGGAGATACGCAGTATTTT.

The V gene is TRBV18, the J gene TRBJ2-7; 11 bases map to TRBD1. Trimming cost V 3 bases and J 4 bases; bases outside gene matches: 2. Germline V gene sequence: CDR1 KGHSH, CDR2 LQKENI. The CDR3 sequence is 14 residues long. CDR3 protein: CASSPGQGEYEQYF. The CDR3 DNA reads as TGTGCCAGCTCACCGGGACAGGGGGAATACGAGCAGTACTTC.

The rearrangement joins TRBV19 to TRBJ2-1, with D possibly being TRBD1 (6 bases). Matching the DNA end better, TRBJ2-7 makes the J call doubtful. This CDR3 is built from 11 residues. The germline V gene encodes CDR1 LNHDA and CDR2 SQIVND (reference sequence). For the CDR3, the DNA is TGTGCCAGTAGGAAAGGACAGGAGCAGTACTTC. Residues: CASRKGQEQYF.

This clonotype was detected a few times. This chain uses TRBV18 with TRBJ2-1; 13 nucleotides match TRBD2. Germline assignment: CDR1 KGHSH and CDR2 LQKENI. The CDR3 totals 16 residues. The V gene end was trimmed by 5 bases and the J gene end by 4 bases; junction bases not matched to a gene: 5. CDR3 sequence (DNA): TGTGCCAGCTCAACAGGACTAGCGGGGGCTTACAATGAGCAGTTCTTC. Encoded protein: CASSTGLAGAYNEQFF.

As concerns this clonotype: At one end the junction does not follow the germline gene, possibly because of a read error. The chain links TRBV5-1 to TRBJ2-4; D not certain. The CDR3 totals 14 residues. CDR1 is SGHRS and CDR2 is YFSETQ in the germline V gene. The CDR3 region is CAGSLVLKLNIQYF. DNA for the CDR3: TGCGCCGGCAGCTTGGTACTCAAATTAAACATTCAGTACTTC. The complete variable domain, with remaining parts taken from reference TRBV5-1 and TRBJ2-4, reads KAGVTQTPRYLIKTRGQQVTLSCSPISGHRSVSWYQQTPGQGLQFLFEYFSETQRNKGNFPGRFSGRQFSNSRSEMNVSTLELGDSALYLCAGSLVLKLNIQYFGAGTRLSVL.

With respect to this clonotype: This sequence may be a read error, since a much larger clone differs from it by one base. The rearrangement uses TRBV20-1 and TRBJ2-1; TRBD2 matches 9 bases. Germline V gives CDR1 DFQATT, CDR2 SNEGSKA (reference sequence). CDR3 length: 14 residues. With 0 bases clipped from V and 5 bases from J, the junction kept 2 bases outside the gene matches. CDR3 sequence reads: CSARELAGHNEQFF. CDR3 nucleotide sequence: TGCAGTGCTAGAGAACTAGCGGGCCACAATGAGCAGTTCTTC.

This rearrangement joins TRBV6-4 to TRBJ2-2, with 7 nucleotides matching TRBD1. The V and J ends lost 3 bases and 4 bases, in that order; junction bases with no gene match: 8. The CDR3 totals 16 residues. The V gene's germline CDR1 is MRHNA and CDR2 SNTAGT. CDR3 amino acids: CASSEARGGLTGELFF. As DNA, the CDR3 is TGTGCCAGCAGTGAAGCCCGAGGGGGCCTCACCGGGGAGCTGTTTTTT.

This clonotype was counted between two and nine times. The chain uses TRBV7-2 and TRBJ1-1; a possible D gene is TRBD1 (6 bases). V shed 5 bases and J shed 1 base, with 14 bases lying between them. This CDR3 is built from 15 residues. CDR1 is SGHTA, CDR2 FQGNSA, per germline. The CDR3 nucleotides read TGTGCCAGCAGCCCCGAGACAGGAAAGAACACTGAAGCTTTCTTT. This codes for CASSPETGKNTEAFF.

This clonotype has more than one count but fewer than ten. The chain couples TRBV11-2 to TRBJ2-3, with 11 bases fitting TRBD2. J lost 4 bases, V lost 2 bases, and 8 bases had no gene match. The CDR3 runs to 17 residues. Per germline, CDR1 SGHAT and CDR2 FQNNGV. CDR3 DNA: TGTGCCAGCAGCTTAATGGTATTAGCGGGAGGGTCAGATACGCAGTATTTT. Protein sequence: CASSLMVLAGGSDTQYF. Combining the CDR3 with reference TRBV11-2 and TRBJ2-3 gives the whole variable domain EAGVAQSPRYKIIEKRQSVAFWCNPISGHATLYWYQQILGQGPKLLIQFQNNGVVDDSQLPKDRFSAERLKGVDSTLKIQPAKLEDSAVYLCASSLMVLAGGSDTQYFGPGTRLTVL.

The chain recombines TRBV3-1 with TRBJ1-6; D is ambiguous. CDR1 and CDR2 from the germline V gene are LGHDT and YNNKEL (reference sequence). The V end was cut by 0 bases, the J end by 4 bases, with 10 bases between. The CDR3 contains 16 residues. The CDR3 DNA is TGTGCCAGCAGCCAAGACGGCATGGGATATAATTCACCCCTCCACTTT. Translating it yields CASSQDGMGYNSPLHF.

CDR3: CASSLSVGGSPLHF. The CDR3 DNA sequence: TGTGCCAGCAGTTTGAGCGTGGGGGGTTCACCCCTCCACTTT. The chain combines TRBV12-3 or TRBV12-4 with TRBJ1-6; D perhaps matches TRBD1 (5 bases). This CDR3 is 14 amino acids long. Trimming shortened V by 3 bases and J by 9 bases, and 12 bases separated the two germline ends.

A few counts support this clonotype. V usage is TRBV4-2 and J usage is TRBJ2-1; 9 nucleotides align to TRBD1. Germline values: CDR1 LGHNA, CDR2 YNFKEQ. The CDR3 is 12 amino acids. V trimming: 4 bases; J trimming: 8 bases; junction bases outside the gene matches: 0. DNA for the CDR3: TGTGCCAGCAGCCGGACAGGGGATGAGCAGTTCTTC. Amino acid sequence: CASSRTGDEQFF.

The sample holds one count of this clonotype. This chain uses TRBV28 with TRBJ2-5; perhaps TRBD1 as D (6 bases). V lost 0 bases, J lost 11 bases, and 22 bases lay in between. The CDR3 length is 16 residues. From germline, CDR1 is MDHEN and CDR2 SYDVKM. CDR3 loop: CASSLWGTDRTNEQYF. The CDR3 DNA reads TGTGCCAGCAGTTTATGGGGGACGGACAGAACGAATGAGCAGTACTTC.

The chain links TRBV2 to TRBJ1-4, with D unresolved. The length of the CDR3 is 13 residues. Germline CDR1 is SNHLY and CDR2 is FYNNEI. The V gene lost 5 bases and the J gene lost 5 bases, with 9 bases spanning the gap. CDR3 DNA sequence: TGTGCCAGCAGTCAGCTCAAAAATGAAAAACTGTTTTTT. Protein: CASSQLKNEKLFF. The full variable domain, rest sourced from reference TRBV2 and TRBJ1-4, is EPEVTQTPSHQVTQMGQEVILRCVPISNHLYFYWYRQILGQKVEFLVSFYNNEISEKSEIFDDQFSVERPDGSNFTLKIRSTKLEDSAMYFCASSQLKNEKLFFGSGTQLSVL.

This clonotype came up a few times. The chain links TRBV5-1 to TRBJ2-1; 8 nucleotides agree with TRBD1. Trimming removed 2 bases from V and 5 bases from J; junction bases left unmatched: 6. Germline CDR1 SGHRS, CDR2 YFSETQ. The CDR3 runs 15 residues. The CDR3 is CASSFTGQGHNEQFF. CDR3 DNA: TGCGCCAGCAGCTTCACAGGACAGGGCCACAATGAGCAGTTCTTC.

Remarks on this clonotype: Its ends do not fully match the called genes, so a read error is possible. The chain joins TRBV20-1 to TRBJ2-4; D is perhaps TRBD2 (5 bases). The closer fit of TRBJ2-7 to the DNA end suggests the J call may be wrong. The CDR3 loop spans 12 amino acids. Germline assignment: CDR1 DFQATT and CDR2 SNEGSKA (reference sequence). DNA for the CDR3: TGCAGTGCTAGTAGCGACTCCCACGAGCAGTACTTC. Translated, it gives CSASSDSHEQYF.

The chain links TRBV20-1 to TRBJ1-4; D is ambiguous. CDR3 size: 14 residues. Germline loops: CDR1 DFQATT, CDR2 SNEGSKA (reference sequence). V lost 1 base to trimming and J lost 4 bases, with 10 bases between them. CDR3 region: CSARVGVDNEKLFF. CDR3 coding DNA: TGCAGTGCTAGAGTAGGAGTAGATAATGAAAAACTGTTTTTT.

The chain joins TRBV9 to TRBJ2-1; 9 bases fit TRBD2. Unmatched junction bases numbered 9, after V lost 4 bases and J lost 1 base. The CDR3 runs to 17 residues. Germline loops: CDR1 SGDLS, CDR2 YYNGEE. CDR3 sequence reads: CASSPLGAGGSYNEQFF. The CDR3 DNA reads as TGTGCCAGCAGCCCCCTCGGAGCGGGAGGTTCCTACAATGAGCAGTTCTTC.

On this clonotype itself: At one end the junction does not follow the germline gene, possibly because of a read error. The V gene is TRBV12-3 or TRBV12-4, the J gene TRBJ2-7, with 12 positions matching TRBD2. The CDR3 totals 15 residues. The CDR3 coding sequence is TGCGCCAGCAGTGCGACTAGCGGGAGAACCTACGAGCAGTACTTC. Translation gives CASSATSGRTYEQYF.

The rearrangement links TRBV2 to TRBJ2-2; TRBD2 might be the D (5 bases). The CDR3 runs to 14 residues. V lost 6 bases and J 0 bases, leaving 8 bases between the germline ends. Germline assignment: CDR1 SNHLY and CDR2 FYNNEI. The CDR3: CASRDSPNTGELFF. For the CDR3, the DNA is TGTGCCAGCAGGGACTCCCCGAACACCGGGGAGCTGTTTTTT.

This rearrangement joins TRBV28 to TRBJ2-3; 10 nucleotides line up with TRBD2. J gave up 0 bases and V 7 bases, and 4 bases lay outside the gene matches. This CDR3 is 15 amino acids long. Germline V gene lookup returns CDR1 MDHEN and CDR2 SYDVKM. The CDR3 protein is CASNPSGSSTDTQYF. The CDR3 nucleotides are TGTGCCAGCAACCCTAGCGGGAGCAGCACAGATACGCAGTATTTT.